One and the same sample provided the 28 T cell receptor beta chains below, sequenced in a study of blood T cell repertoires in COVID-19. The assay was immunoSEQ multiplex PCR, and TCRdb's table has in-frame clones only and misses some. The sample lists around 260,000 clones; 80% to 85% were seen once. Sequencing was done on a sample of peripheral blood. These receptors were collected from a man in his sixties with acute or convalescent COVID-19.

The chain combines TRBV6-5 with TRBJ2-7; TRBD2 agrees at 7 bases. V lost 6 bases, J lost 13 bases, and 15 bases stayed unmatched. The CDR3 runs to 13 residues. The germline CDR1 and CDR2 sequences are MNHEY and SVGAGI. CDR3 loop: CASRDTASRGVYF. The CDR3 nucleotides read TGTGCCAGCAGAGATACAGCTTCCCGGGGGGTTTACTTC.

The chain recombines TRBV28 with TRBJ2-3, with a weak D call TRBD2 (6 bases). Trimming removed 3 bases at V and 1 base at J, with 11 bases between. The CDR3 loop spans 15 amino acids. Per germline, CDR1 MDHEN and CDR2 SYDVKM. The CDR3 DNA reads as TGTGCCAGCAGTTTGGAGGGTCTAGGCACAGATACGCAGTATTTT. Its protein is CASSLEGLGTDTQYF.

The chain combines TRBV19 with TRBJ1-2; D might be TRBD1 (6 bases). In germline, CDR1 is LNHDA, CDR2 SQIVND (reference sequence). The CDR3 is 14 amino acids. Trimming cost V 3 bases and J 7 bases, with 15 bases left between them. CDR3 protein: CASSMAGAYAGYTF. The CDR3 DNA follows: TGTGCCAGTAGTATGGCGGGGGCCTACGCTGGCTACACCTTC.

CDR3 DNA sequence: TGTGCCAGCAGCCTTGAGGCCGGTCAGAACACTGAAGCTTTCTTT. It specifies CASSLEAGQNTEAFF. V usage is TRBV7-2 and J usage is TRBJ1-1; no firm D call. Germline V gives CDR1 SGHTA, CDR2 FQGNSA. The CDR3 is 15 amino acids. The V gene lost 5 bases and the J gene lost 1 base, with 14 bases spanning the gap.

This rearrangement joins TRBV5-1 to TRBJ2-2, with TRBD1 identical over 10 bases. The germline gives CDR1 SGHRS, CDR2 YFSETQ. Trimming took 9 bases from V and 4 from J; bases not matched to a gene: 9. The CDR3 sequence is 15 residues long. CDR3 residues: CATQKRTGGTGELFF. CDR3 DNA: TGCGCCACACAGAAAAGGACAGGGGGCACCGGGGAGCTGTTTTTT.

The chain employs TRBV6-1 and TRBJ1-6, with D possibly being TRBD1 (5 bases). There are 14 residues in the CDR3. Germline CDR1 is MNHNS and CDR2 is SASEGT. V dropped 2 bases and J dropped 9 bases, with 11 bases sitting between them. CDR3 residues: CASSEQGFGSPLHF. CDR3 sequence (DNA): TGTGCCAGCAGTGAACAGGGTTTTGGTTCACCCCTCCACTTT.

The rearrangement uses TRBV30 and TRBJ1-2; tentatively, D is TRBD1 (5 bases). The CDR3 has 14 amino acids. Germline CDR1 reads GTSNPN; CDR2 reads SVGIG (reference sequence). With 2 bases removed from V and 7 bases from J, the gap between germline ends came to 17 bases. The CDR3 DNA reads TGTGCCTGGAGTCTCAGGGATCGGTCGGGTGGCTACACCTTC. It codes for CAWSLRDRSGGYTF.

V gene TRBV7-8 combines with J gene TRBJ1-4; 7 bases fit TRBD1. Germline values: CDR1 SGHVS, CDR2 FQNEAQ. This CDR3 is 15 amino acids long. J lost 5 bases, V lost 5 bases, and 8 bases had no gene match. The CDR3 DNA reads TGTGCCAGCAGCCCCGTGGGGACAGAGAATGAAAAACTGTTTTTT. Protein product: CASSPVGTENEKLFF.

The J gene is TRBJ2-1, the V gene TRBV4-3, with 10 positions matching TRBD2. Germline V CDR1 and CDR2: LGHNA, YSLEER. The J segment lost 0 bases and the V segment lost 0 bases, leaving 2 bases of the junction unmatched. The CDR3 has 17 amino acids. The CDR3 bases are TGCGCCAGCAGCCAAGACAGCGGGAGGGCCTCCTACAATGAGCAGTTCTTC. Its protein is CASSQDSGRASYNEQFF.

In DNA form, the CDR3 reads TGTGCCAGCAGCTTAGGGGGACTAGCGGACTACGAGCAGTACTTC. Translated: CASSLGGLADYEQYF. V and J are TRBV5-4 and TRBJ2-7, with 11 bases identical to TRBD2. V dropped 2 bases and J dropped 3; count of bases not matched to a gene: 4. This CDR3 has 15 amino acids. The germline V gene encodes CDR1 SGHNT and CDR2 YYREEE (reference sequence).

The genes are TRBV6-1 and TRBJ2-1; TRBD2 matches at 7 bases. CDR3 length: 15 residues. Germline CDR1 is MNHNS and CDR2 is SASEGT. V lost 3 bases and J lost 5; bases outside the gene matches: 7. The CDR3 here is CASSERSGDHNEQFF. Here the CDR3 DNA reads TGTGCCAGCAGTGAGAGAAGCGGGGACCACAATGAGCAGTTCTTC.

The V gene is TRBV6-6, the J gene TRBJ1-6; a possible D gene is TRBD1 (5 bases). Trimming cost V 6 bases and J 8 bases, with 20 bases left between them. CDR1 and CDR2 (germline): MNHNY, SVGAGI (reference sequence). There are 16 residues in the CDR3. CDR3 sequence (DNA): TGTGCCAGCAGCTACCAAAGAGGGGAGGGCTATTCACCCCTCCACTTT. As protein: CASSYQRGEGYSPLHF.

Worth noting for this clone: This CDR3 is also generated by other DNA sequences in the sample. In nucleotides, the CDR3 is TGTGCCAGCAGCTTGGGGGGAGTGAACACTGAAGCTTTCTTT. Translated, it gives CASSLGGVNTEAFF. The V and J genes are TRBV5-4 and TRBJ1-1, with no clear D. The germline CDR1 and CDR2 sequences are SGHNT and YYREEE (reference sequence). The V and J ends lost 0 bases and 0 bases respectively, with 6 bases between them. CDR3 size: 14 residues.

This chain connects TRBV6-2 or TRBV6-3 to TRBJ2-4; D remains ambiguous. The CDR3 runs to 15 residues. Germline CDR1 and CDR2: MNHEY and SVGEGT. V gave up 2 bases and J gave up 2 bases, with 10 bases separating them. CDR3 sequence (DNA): TGTGCCAGCAGTTACCTGACAACAACCAAAAACATTCAGTACTTC. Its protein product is CASSYLTTTKNIQYF.

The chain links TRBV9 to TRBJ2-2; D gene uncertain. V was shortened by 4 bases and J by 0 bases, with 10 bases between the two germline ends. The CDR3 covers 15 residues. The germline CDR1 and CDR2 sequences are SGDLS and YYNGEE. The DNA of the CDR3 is TGTGCCAGCAGCCCCCGAGATCCGAACACCGGGGAGCTGTTTTTT. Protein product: CASSPRDPNTGELFF.

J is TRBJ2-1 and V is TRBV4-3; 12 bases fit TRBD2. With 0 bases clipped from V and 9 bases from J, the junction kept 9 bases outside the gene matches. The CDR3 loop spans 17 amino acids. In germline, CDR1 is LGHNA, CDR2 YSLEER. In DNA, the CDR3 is TGCGCCAGCAGCCAAGATCTAACGACTAGCGGGAGTATTGAGCAGTTCTTC. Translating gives CASSQDLTTSGSIEQFF.

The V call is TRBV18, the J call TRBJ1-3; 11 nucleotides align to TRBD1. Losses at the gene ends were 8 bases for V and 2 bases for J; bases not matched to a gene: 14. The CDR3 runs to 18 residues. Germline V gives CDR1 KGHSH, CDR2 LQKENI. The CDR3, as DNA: TGTGCCAGCAGGGGAGGACAGGGGGCGGTGGCCGCTGGAAACACCATATATTTT. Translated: CASRGGQGAVAAGNTIYF.

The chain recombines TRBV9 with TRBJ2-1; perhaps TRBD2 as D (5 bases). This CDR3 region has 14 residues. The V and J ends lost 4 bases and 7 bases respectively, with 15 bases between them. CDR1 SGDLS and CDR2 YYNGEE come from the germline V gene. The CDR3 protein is CASSPPTGGNEQFF. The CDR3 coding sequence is TGTGCCAGCAGCCCCCCTACGGGCGGGAATGAGCAGTTCTTC.

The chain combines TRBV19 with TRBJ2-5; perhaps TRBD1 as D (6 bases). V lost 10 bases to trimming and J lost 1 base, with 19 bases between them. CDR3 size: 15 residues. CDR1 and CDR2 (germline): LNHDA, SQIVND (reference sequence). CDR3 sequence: CATRQAGTPQETQYF. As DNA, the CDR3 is TGTGCCACCAGACAGGCCGGGACACCCCAAGAGACCCAGTACTTC. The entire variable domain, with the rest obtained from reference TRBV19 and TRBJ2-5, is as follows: DGGITQSPKYLFRKEGQNVTLSCEQNLNHDAMYWYRQDPGQGLRLIYYSQIVNDFQKGDIAEGYSVSREKKESFPLTVTSAQKNPTAFYLCATRQAGTPQETQYFGPGTRLLVL.

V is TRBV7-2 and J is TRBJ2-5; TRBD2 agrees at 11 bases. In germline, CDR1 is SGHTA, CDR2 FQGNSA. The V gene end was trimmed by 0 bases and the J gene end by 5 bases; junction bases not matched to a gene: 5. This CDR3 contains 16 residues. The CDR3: CASSLAQLAGVETQYF. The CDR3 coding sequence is TGTGCCAGCAGCTTAGCCCAACTAGCGGGAGTGGAGACCCAGTACTTC.

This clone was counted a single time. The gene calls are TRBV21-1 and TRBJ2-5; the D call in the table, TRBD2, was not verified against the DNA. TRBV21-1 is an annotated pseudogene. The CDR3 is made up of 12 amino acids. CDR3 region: CASSPGAETQYF. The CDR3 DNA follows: TGTGCCAGCAGTCCGGGAGCCGAGACCCAGTACTTC.

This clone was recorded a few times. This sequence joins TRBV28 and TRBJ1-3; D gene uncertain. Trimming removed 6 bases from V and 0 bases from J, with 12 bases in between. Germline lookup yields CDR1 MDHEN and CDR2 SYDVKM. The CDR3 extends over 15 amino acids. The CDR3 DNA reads TGTGCCAGCAGGATTGTTGGGAGCTCTGGAAACACCATATATTTT. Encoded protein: CASRIVGSSGNTIYF.

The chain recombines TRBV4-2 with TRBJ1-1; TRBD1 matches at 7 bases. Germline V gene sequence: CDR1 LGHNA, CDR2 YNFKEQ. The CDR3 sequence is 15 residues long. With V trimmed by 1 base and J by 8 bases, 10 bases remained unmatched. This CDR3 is CASSQALTGNKEAFF. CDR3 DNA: TGTGCCAGCAGCCAAGCCCTGACAGGGAATAAGGAAGCTTTCTTT.

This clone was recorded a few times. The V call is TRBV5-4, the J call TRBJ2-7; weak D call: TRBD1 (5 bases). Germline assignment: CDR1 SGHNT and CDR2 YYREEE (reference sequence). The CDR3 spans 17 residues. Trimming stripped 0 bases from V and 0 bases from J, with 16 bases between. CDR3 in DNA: TGTGCCAGCAGCTTGGTGTTGGGCCAGGGTAGCTCCTACGAGCAGTACTTC. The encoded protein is CASSLVLGQGSSYEQYF.

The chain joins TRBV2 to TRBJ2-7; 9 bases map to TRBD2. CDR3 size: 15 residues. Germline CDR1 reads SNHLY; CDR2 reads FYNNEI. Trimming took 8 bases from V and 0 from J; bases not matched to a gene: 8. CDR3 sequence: CASCILAGVSYEQYF. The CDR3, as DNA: TGTGCCAGCTGCATATTAGCGGGGGTCTCCTACGAGCAGTACTTC.

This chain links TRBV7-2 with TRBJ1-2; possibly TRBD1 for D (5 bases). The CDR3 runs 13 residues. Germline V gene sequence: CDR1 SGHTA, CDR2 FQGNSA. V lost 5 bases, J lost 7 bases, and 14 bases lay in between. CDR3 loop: CASSMGGFSGYTF. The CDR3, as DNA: TGTGCCAGCAGCATGGGGGGATTTAGTGGCTACACCTTC.

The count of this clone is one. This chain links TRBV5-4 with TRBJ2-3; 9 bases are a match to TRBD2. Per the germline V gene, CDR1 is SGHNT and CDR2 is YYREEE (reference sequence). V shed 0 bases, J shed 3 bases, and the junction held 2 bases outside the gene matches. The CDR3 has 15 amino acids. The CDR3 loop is CASSLGSGGTDTQYF. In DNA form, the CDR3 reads TGTGCCAGCAGCTTGGGTAGCGGGGGAACAGATACGCAGTATTTT.

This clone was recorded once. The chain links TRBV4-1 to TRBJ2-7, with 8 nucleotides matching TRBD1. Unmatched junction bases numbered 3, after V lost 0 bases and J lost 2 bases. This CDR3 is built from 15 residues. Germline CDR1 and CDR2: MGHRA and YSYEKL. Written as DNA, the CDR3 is TGCGCCAGCAGCCAAGAGGCGGACAGGGCCTACGAGCAGTACTTC. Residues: CASSQEADRAYEQYF.